The clone carrying this TCR beta chain was observed at least ten times. What it binds is not known. The germline V gene has CDR1 SGHDT and CDR2 YYEEEE. The CDR3 is 14 amino acids. The germline V and J ends were trimmed by 0 bases and 2 bases, with 9 bases remaining between them. These data belong to a study of T cells after yellow fever vaccination. Study-wide results and caveats: Peaking on day 5 versus 15, the secondary response was faster but weaker. Among primary-vaccination clones, most reappeared after the booster, at around 97% for CD4 and more than 85% for CD8.

TCR cDNA, made by 5'RACE template switching, carried an added universal primer site and UMIs. TCRdb reanalysed the 5' RACE reads using MiXCR and keeps one entry per CDR3 protein. The sample contains more than 110,000 distinct CDR3 sequences, about 6.9% of which appear only once. This receptor was identified in a man aged 25-45 years who received the YFV17D yellow fever vaccine. The sample was CD4+ T cells sorted from PBMCs, taken 10 days after the yellow fever booster vaccination. The rearrangement joins TRBV5-6 to TRBJ2-7; possible D gene TRBD1, 6 bases. CDR3 bases: TGTGCCAGCAGCTTGGGGGACATAGCCTACGAGCAGTACTTC. Its translation: CASSLGDIAYEQYF. Full variable domain (remainder filled in from reference TRBV5-6 and TRBJ2-7): DAGVTQSPTHLIKTRGQQVTLRCSPKSGHDTVSWYQQALGQGPQFIFQYYEEEERQRGNFPDRFSGHQFPNYSSELNVNALLLGDSALYLCASSLGDIAYEQYFGPGTRLTVT.